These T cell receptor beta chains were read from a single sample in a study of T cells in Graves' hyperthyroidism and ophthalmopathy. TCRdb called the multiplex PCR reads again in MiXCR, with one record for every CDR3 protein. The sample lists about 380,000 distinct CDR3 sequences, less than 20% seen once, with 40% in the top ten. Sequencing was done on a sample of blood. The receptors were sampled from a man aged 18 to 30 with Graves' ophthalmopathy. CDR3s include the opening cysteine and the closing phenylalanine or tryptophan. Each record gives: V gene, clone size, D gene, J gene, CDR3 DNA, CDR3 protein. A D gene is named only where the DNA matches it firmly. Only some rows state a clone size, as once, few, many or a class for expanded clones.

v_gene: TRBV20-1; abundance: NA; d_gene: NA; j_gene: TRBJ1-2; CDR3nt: TGCAGTGCTAGACTACAGGGTAACTATGGCTACACCTTC; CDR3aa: CSARLQGNYGYTF
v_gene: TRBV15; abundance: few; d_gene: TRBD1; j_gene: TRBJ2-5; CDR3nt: TGTGCCACCAGTCGGGACAGAGCTCAAGAGACCCAGTACTTC; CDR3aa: CATSRDRAQETQYF
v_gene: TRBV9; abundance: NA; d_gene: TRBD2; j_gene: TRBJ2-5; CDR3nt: TGTGCCAGCAGCGTACAGATGACTAGCGGGGACGCAGAGACCCAGTACTTC; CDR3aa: CASSVQMTSGDAETQYF
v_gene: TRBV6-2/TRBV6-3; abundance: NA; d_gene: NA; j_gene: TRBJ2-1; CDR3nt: TGTGCCAGCAGTTACGCCCTAACCCTTGGGAGCTATGAGCAGTTCTTC; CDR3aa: CASSYALTLGSYEQFF
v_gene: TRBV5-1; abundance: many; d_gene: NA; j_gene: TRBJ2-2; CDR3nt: TGCGCCAGCAGCTTGGGGCAGCACACCGGGGAGCTGTTTTTT; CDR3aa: CASSLGQHTGELFF
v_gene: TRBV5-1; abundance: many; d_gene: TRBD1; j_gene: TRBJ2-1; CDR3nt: TGCGCCAGCAGCCCCACCGGGACAGCAAATGAGCAGTTCTTC; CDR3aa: CASSPTGTANEQFF
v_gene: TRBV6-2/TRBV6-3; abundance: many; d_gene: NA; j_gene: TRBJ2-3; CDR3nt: TGTGCCAGCAGTTACTTATCCCGGGCAGATACGCAGTATTTT; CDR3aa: CASSYLSRADTQYF
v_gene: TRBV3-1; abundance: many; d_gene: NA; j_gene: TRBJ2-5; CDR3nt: TGTGCCAGCAGCCCCACAGGGGCAGGGGGAGGATTACAAGAGACCCAGTACTTC; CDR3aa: CASSPTGAGGGLQETQYF
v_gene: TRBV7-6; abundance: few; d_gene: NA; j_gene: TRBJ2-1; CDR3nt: TGTGCCAGCAGCGCAATGTATGAGCAGTTCTTC; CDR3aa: CASSAMYEQFF
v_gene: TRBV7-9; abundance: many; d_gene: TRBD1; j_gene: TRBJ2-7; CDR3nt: TGTGCCAGCAGCCCCTCGGGACAGGGGGCAGGGGAGCAGTACTTC; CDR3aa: CASSPSGQGAGEQYF
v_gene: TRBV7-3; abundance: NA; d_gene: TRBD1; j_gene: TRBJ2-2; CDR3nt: TGTGCCTGCCGACGGGACAGAAACACCGGGGAGCTGTTTTTT; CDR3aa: CACRRDRNTGELFF
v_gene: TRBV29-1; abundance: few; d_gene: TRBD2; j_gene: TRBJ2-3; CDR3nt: TGCAGCGTCACGGGGGGACTCACAGATACGCAGTATTTT; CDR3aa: CSVTGGLTDTQYF
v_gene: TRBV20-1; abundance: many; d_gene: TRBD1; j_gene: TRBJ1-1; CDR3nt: TGCAGTGCTAGAGGGACAGGGGACTTCGGAGCTTTCTTT; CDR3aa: CSARGTGDFGAFF
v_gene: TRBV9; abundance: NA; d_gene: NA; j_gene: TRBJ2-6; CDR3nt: TGTGCCAGCAGCAACACGGGGGCCAACGTCCTGACTTTC; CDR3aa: CASSNTGANVLTF
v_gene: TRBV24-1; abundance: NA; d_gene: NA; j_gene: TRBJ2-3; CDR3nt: TGTGCCACCAGTGGGGGGTTAGGCACAGATACGCAGTATTTT; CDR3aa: CATSGGLGTDTQYF
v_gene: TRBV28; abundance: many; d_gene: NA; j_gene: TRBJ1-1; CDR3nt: TGTGCCAGCAGTTTTTTGGGCACTGAAGCTTTCTTT; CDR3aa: CASSFLGTEAFF
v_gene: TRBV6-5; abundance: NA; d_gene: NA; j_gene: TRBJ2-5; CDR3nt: TGTGCCAGCAGTTTAGGTTTCGAGACCCAGTACTTC; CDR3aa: CASSLGFETQYF
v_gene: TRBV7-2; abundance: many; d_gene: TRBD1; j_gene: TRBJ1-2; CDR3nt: TGTGCCAGCAGCCAGACAGGGTTCGAGGGCTACACCTTC; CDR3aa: CASSQTGFEGYTF
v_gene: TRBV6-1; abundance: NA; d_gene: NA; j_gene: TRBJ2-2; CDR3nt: TGTGCCAGCAGTACCCCCCGGACGCTCAGCGGGGAGCTGTTTTTT; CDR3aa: CASSTPRTLSGELFF
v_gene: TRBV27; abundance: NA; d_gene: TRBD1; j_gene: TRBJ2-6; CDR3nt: TGTGCCAGCAGTCGGAGATCGGACAGGACGTACTCTGGGGCCAACGTCCTGACTTTC; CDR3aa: CASSRRSDRTYSGANVLTF
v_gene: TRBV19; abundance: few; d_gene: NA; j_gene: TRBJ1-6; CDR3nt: TGTGCCAGTAGTATAGGTGAGAACCTCCACTTT; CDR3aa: CASSIGENLHF
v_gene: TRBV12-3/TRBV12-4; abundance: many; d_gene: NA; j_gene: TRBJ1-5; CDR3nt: TGTGCCAGCAGTTTGACCCCCTATAGCAATCAGCCCCAGCATTTT; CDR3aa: CASSLTPYSNQPQHF
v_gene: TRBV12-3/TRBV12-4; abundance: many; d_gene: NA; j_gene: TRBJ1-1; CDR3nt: TGTGCCAGCAGTTATGAGGACTCAGCTTTCTTT; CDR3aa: CASSYEDSAFF
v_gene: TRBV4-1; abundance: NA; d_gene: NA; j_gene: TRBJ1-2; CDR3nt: TGCGCCAGCGGCCAAGAGAAGGATGGCTACACCTTC; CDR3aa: CASGQEKDGYTF
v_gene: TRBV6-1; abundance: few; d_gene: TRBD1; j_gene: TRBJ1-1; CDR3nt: TGTGCCAGCAGTAACGCCGGGACAGCGAACACTGAAGCTTTCTTT; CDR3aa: CASSNAGTANTEAFF
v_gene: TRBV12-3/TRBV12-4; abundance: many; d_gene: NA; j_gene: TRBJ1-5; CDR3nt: TGTGCCAGCAGTCAGACAGAGAGACAGCCCCAGCATTTT; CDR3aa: CASSQTERQPQHF
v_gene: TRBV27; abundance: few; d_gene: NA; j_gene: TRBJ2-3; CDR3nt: TGTGCCAGCAGTTTATTGGGGGCCGCATGGGATACGCAGTATTTT; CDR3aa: CASSLLGAAWDTQYF
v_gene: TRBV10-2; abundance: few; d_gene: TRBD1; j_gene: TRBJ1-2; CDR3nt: TGCGCCAGCAGGGAGACAGGGGGAGTCTATGGCTACACCTTC; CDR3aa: CASRETGGVYGYTF
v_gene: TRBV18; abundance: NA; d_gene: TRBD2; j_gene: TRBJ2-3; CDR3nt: TGTGCCACTAAACCGGGGGGATCAAACACAGATACGCAGTATTTT; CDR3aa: CATKPGGSNTDTQYF
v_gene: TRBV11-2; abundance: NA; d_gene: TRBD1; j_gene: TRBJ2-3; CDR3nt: TGTGCCGGCAGCCAACCCCCGGACAGGGGGCGGAGTACGCAGTATTTT; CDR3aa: CAGSQPPDRGRSTQYF
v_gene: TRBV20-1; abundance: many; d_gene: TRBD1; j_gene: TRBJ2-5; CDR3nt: TGCAGTGCTTGGACAGGGTTTGAGACCCAGTACTTC; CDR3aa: CSAWTGFETQYF
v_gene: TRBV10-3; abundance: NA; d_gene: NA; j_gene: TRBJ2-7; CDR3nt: TGTGCCATCAGTGAGTCTGGAGGGGGCGTAGTAGCCGAGCAGTACTTC; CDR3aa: CAISESGGGVVAEQYF
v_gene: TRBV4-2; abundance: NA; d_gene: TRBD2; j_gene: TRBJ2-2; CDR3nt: TGTGCCAGCAGCCAAGCCCTAGCGGGGGGTCCGAACACCGGGGAGCTGTTTTTT; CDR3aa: CASSQALAGGPNTGELFF
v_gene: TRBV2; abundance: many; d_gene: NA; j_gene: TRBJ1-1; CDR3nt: TGTGCCGATATAGAGGAGAGGGGTAGCACTGAAGCTTTCTTT; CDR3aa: CADIEERGSTEAFF
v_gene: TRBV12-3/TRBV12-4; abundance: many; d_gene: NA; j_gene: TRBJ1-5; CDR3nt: TGTGCCAGCAGAAGTTCGGGGGGGGCTGGTCAGCCCCAGCATTTT; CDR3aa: CASRSSGGAGQPQHF
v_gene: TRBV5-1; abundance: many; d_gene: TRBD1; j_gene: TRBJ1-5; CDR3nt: TGCGCCAGCAGCTTGGGCCTTGGGACAGGATATCAGCCCCAGCATTTT; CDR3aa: CASSLGLGTGYQPQHF
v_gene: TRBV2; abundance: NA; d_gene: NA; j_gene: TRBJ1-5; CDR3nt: TGTGCCAGCAAAGACCCGGGGGGGGAGCAGCCCCAGCATTTT; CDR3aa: CASKDPGGEQPQHF
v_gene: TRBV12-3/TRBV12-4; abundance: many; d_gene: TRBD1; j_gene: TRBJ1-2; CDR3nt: TGTGCCAGCAGTTTAGTTTGGACAGGGGAGATTTCCCTCTACTATGGCTACACCTTC; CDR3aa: CASSLVWTGEISLYYGYTF
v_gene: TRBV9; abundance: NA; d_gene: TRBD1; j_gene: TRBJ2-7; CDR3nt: TGTGCCAGCAGCGTCGGACAGGGCCGACCAAACTACGAGCAGTACTTC; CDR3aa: CASSVGQGRPNYEQYF